The 4 T cell receptor beta chains below were found in one sample sequenced in a study of T cell changes during pregnancy in multiple sclerosis. The assay was immunoSEQ multiplex PCR, and TCRdb's table has in-frame clones only and misses some. The table lists more than 75,000 clones, 90% to 95% of them singletons. The sample in question was peripheral blood, obtained in the first trimester of pregnancy. These receptors originate from a female donor with multiple sclerosis, enrolled in a pregnancy study.

The chain combines TRBV7-8 with TRBJ1-6, with a weak D call TRBD1 (5 bases). V lost 4 bases and J 4 bases, leaving 11 bases between the germline ends. CDR3 length: 15 amino acids. Germline V CDR1 and CDR2: SGHVS, FQNEAQ. The CDR3 region is CASSSSRGYNSPLHF. CDR3 nucleotide sequence: TGTGCCAGCAGCTCGAGCCGGGGGTATAATTCACCCCTCCACTTT.

The chain has TRBV27 and TRBJ2-5; the D is unclear. Per germline, CDR1 MNHEY and CDR2 SMNVEV (reference sequence). This CDR3 has 12 residues. V lost 3 bases to trimming and J lost 4 bases, with 6 bases between them. DNA for the CDR3: TGTGCCAGCAGTTTCCGCGGAGAGACCCAGTACTTC. Translating gives CASSFRGETQYF.

The chain combines TRBV5-1 with TRBJ1-1; 8 bases agree with TRBD1. V shed 4 bases and J 2 bases; nucleotides not matched to a gene: 10. Germline V CDR1 and CDR2: SGHRS, YFSETQ. This CDR3 spans 16 amino acids. The CDR3: CASSAYGQGLNTEAFF. The CDR3 DNA reads TGCGCCAGCAGCGCATACGGACAGGGTTTAAACACTGAAGCTTTCTTT.

This chain connects TRBV5-1 to TRBJ2-3; 14 bases match TRBD2. Trimming removed 3 bases from V and 1 base from J; junction bases left unmatched: 7. The germline V gene has CDR1 SGHRS and CDR2 YFSETQ. CDR3 length: 18 residues. The CDR3 sequence is CASSSGTSGGGGTDTQYF. CDR3 sequence (DNA): TGCGCCAGCAGCTCTGGGACTAGCGGGGGTGGAGGCACAGATACGCAGTATTTT.